This TCR beta chain was captured by sequencing in a study of metastatic and nonmetastatic thyroid tumors. The wider study: Repertoire comparison spanned blood and tumor or nodule tissue of malignant and benign thyroid patients.

Many counts were recorded for this clone. Its antigen is unknown. Since a much larger clone is just one base distant, this may be a read error. This CDR3 is also generated by other DNA sequences in the sample. Study processing details: Researchers built a distant-metastasis classifier for papillary thyroid cancer that drew on CDR3 differences across clinicopathological groups. TCRdb recomputed clones from the PCR reads via MiXCR. Clone size and V and J calls follow TCRdb, not the original study. The sample lists about 19,000 clones; 20% to 30% were seen once. General study findings and limits: Relative to benign nodules, malignant thyroid tumors were reportedly characterized by significantly elevated TCR beta diversity in blood and tumor.

Until they underwent thyroid surgery, no patient had received any treatment. This CDR3 has 16 residues. Per the germline V gene, CDR1 is SGHVS and CDR2 is FQNEAQ. The sequenced sample was blood. The chain employs TRBV7-8 and TRBJ2-7, with 8 nucleotides matching TRBD1. This receptor was obtained from a male donor with papillary thyroid cancer or a benign thyroid nodule (not recorded which). Some clones in this sample may be carry-over from other donors' samples. The CDR3 sequence: CASKKGGRGHPYEQYF. The CDR3 DNA is TGCGCCAGCAAAAAAGGCGGCAGGGGGCACCCCTACGAGCAGTACTTC.